This T cell receptor (beta chain) was found in a study of shared clonotypes between healthy human individuals. Background on the study: Serving as donors were two women and three men, whose ages spanned 18 to 49.

Study-level results: Clonotypes not shared had lower generation probabilities than those common to all four donors.

About this clone itself: Its antigen is not known.

CDR3 length equals 16 residues. V shed 4 bases and J 5 bases; nucleotides not matched to a gene: 7. The germline gives CDR1 MDHEN, CDR2 SYDVKM. The assay was immunoSEQ multiplex PCR, and TCRdb's table has in-frame clones only and misses some. This table holds 1,100,000 or so clones, approximately 80% found once. The chain carries TRBV28 and TRBJ2-2; 10 bases are shared with TRBD2. The sequence was obtained from a man younger than 35 in good health. Some clones in this sample may be carry-over from other donors' samples. Sequenced input: memory CD4+ T cells from PBMCs. The subset here: CD45RA-negative fraction. The CDR3 DNA sequence: TGTGCCAGCAGTTCCCATGCTAGCGGGAGAACCGGGGAGCTGTTTTTT. Amino acids: CASSSHASGRTGELFF.